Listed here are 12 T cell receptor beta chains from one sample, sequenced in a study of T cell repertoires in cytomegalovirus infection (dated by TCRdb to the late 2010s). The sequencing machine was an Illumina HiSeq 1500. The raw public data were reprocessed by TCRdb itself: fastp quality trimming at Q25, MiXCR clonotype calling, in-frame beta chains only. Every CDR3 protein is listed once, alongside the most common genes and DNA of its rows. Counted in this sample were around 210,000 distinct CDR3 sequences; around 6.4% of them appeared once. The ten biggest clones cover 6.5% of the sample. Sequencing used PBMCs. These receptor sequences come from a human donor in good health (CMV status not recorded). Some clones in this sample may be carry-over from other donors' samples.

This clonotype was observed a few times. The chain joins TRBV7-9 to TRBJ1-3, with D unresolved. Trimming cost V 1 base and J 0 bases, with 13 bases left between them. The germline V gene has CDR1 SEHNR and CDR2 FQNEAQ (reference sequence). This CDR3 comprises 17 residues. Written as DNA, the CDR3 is TGTGCCAGCAGCTTAGTGGTCGCCGCGGACTCTGGAAACACCATATATTTT. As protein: CASSLVVAADSGNTIYF.

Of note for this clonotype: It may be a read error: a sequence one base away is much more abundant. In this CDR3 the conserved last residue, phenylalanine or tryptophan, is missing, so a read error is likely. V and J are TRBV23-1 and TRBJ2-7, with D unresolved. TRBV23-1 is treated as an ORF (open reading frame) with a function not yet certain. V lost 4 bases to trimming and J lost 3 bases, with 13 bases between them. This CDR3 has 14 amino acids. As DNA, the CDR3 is TGCGCCAGCAGTCGCCCCCCCCCATACTACGAGCAGTACTAC. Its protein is CASSRPPPYYEQYY.

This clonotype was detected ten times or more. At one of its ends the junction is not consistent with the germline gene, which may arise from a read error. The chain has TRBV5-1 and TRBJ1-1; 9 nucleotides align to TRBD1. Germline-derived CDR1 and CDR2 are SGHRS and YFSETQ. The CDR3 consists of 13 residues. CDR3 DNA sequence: TGTGCCAGCAGTTTGACAGGGGGCACTGAAGCTTTCTTT. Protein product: CASSLTGGTEAFF. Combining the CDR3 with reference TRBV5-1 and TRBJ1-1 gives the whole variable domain KAGVTQTPRYLIKTRGQQVTLSCSPISGHRSVSWYQQTPGQGLQFLFEYFSETQRNKGNFPGRFSGRQFSNSRSEMNVSTLELGDSALYLCASSLTGGTEAFFGQGTRLTVV.

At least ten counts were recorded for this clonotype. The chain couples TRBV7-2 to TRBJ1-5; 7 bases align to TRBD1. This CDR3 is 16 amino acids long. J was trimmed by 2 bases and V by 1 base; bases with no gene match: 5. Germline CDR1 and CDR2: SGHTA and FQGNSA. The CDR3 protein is CASSLEQGLGNQPQHF. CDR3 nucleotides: TGTGCCAGCAGCTTAGAACAGGGGTTGGGCAATCAGCCCCAGCATTTT.

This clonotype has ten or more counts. CDR3 coding DNA: TGCAGTGCTAGTTGGGGTACCCTCTCCTACGAGCAGTACTTC. Translation: CSASWGTLSYEQYF. The chain is built from TRBV20-1 and TRBJ2-7, with D unclear. Germline CDR1 is DFQATT and CDR2 is SNEGSKA (reference sequence). The CDR3 has 14 residues. Trimming removed 3 bases from V and 0 bases from J, with 12 bases in between.

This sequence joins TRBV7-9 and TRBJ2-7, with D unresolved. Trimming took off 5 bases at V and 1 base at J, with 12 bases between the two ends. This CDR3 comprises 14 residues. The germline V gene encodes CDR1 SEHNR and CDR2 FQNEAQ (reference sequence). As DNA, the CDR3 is TGTGCCAGCAGCACCTCTCAGGTTTCCTACGAGCAGTACTTC. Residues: CASSTSQVSYEQYF.

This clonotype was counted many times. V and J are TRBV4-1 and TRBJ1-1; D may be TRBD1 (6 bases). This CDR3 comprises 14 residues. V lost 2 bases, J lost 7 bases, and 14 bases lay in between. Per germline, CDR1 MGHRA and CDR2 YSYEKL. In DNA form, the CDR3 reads TGCGCCAGCAGCCAACTGACAGGACGTAGTGAAGCTTTCTTT. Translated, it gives CASSQLTGRSEAFF.

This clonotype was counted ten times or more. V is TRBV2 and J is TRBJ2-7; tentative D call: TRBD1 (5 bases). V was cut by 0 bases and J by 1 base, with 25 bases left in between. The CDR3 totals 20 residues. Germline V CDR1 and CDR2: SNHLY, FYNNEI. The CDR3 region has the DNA TGTGCCAGCAGTGAAGCACGGAGCCAGGGTGTCGTTTTAAGTTCCTACGAGCAGTACTTC. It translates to CASSEARSQGVVLSSYEQYF.

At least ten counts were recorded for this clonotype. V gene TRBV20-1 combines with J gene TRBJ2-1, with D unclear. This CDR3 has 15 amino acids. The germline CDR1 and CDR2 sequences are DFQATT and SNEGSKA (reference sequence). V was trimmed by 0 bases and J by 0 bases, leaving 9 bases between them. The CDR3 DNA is TGCAGTGCTAGAGACCCCCTAGTCTCCTACAATGAGCAGTTCTTC. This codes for CSARDPLVSYNEQFF.

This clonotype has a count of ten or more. The CDR3 sequence: CASSQVEGATGYTF. CDR3 sequence (DNA): TGCGCCAGCAGCCAAGTCGAGGGGGCGACGGGCTACACCTTC. This chain uses TRBV4-1 with TRBJ1-2; 7 bases align to TRBD1. The length of the CDR3 is 14 residues. J was trimmed by 8 bases and V by 1 base; bases with no gene match: 7. Germline lookup yields CDR1 MGHRA and CDR2 YSYEKL.

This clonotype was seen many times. The CDR3: CSARVGAGDTEAFF. The CDR3 region has the DNA TGCAGTGCTAGGGTGGGAGCGGGGGACACTGAAGCTTTCTTT. The rearrangement uses TRBV20-1 and TRBJ1-1; TRBD1 is a possible D gene (5 bases). Looked up from germline, CDR1 is DFQATT and CDR2 is SNEGSKA (reference sequence). CDR3 length: 14 amino acids. V was pared by 3 bases and J by 3 bases, with 14 bases between.

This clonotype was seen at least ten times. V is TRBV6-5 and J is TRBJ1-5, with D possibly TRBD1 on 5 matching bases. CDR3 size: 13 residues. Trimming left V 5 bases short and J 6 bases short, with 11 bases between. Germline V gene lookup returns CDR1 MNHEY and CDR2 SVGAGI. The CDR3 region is CASSPAGVQPQHF. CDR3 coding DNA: TGTGCCAGCAGTCCCGCGGGGGTTCAGCCCCAGCATTTT.